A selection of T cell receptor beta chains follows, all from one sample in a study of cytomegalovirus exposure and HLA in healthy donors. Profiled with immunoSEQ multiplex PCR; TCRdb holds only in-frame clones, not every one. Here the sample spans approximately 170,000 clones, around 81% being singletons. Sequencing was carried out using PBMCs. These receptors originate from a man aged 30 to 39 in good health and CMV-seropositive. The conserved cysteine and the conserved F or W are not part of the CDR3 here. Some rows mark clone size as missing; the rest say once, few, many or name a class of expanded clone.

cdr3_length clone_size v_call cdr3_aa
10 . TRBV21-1 ASGQGGTEAF
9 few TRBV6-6 ASASTYEQY
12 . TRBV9 ASSSGGAQETQY
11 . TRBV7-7 ASSAGQYTEAF
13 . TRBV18 ASSLDRARTYEQY
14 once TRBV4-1 ASSQGTSGGGHEQY
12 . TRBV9 ASSPGGGNQPQH
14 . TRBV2 ASSEGGRVGANVLT
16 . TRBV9 ASSVKGLAGGKADTQY
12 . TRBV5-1 ASSPQSGNTEAF
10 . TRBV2 ASSSGSETQY
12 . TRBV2 ASTAGRLNYGYT
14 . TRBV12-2 ASRSRGGGGGETQY
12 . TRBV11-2 ASSPPGARNEQF
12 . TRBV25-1 ASSELQNQETQY
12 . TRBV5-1 ASSLPGNTGELF
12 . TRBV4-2 ASSQEQGVTEAF
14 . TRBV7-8 ASSLELAGRSYEQY
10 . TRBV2 ATAGRTYEQY
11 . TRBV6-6 ASRGPGTGELF
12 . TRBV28 ASSFGQRSYEQY
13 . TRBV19 ASSKETSSYNEQF
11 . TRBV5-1 ASTSGVDYEQY